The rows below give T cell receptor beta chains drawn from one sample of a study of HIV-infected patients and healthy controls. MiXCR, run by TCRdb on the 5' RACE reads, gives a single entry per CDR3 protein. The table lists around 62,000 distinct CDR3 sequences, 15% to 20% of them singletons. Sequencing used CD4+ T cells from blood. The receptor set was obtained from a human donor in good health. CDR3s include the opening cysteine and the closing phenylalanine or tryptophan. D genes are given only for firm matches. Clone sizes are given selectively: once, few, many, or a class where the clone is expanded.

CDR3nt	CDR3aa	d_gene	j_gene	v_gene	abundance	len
TGTGCCAGCAGCTTGTCTTGGACACCTATTGAAGCTTTCTTT	CASSLSWTPIEAFF	.	TRBJ1-1	TRBV7-2	few	14
TGTGCCAGCAGTGAGGCCCGGGGAAAGTATGGCTACACCTTC	CASSEARGKYGYTF	.	TRBJ1-2	TRBV2	many	14
TGTGCCAGCAGCTCCCCGAGGGGCTCCTCTGGAAACACCATATATTTT	CASSSPRGSSGNTIYF	.	TRBJ1-3	TRBV7-9	many	16
TGTGCCAGCCATCCCACAGGGAAGGTAAACATTCAGTACTTC	CASHPTGKVNIQYF	.	TRBJ2-4	TRBV5-6	many	14
TGTGCCAGCAGTTTTTTGATGTGGGGGCCCCTAGCCTTC	CASSFLMWGPLAF	.	TRBJ1-2	TRBV12-3/TRBV12-4	many	13
TGTGCCAGCAGCGTGGGACAGGGAATTCTAGCCAAAAACATTCAGTACTTC	CASSVGQGILAKNIQYF	TRBD1	TRBJ2-4	TRBV7-9	many	17
TGTGCCAGCGGCCGAACTAGCGGAGACCACAATGAGCAGTTCTTC	CASGRTSGDHNEQFF	TRBD2	TRBJ2-1	TRBV7-8	.	15
TGCAGCGTTGATCTCGGTGAAGCTTTCTTT	CSVDLGEAFF	.	TRBJ1-1	TRBV29-1	few	10
TGTGCCAGAGACAGGTATAGCAATCAGCCCCAGCATTTT	CARDRYSNQPQHF	.	TRBJ1-5	TRBV19	.	13
TGTGCCATCAGCGGTAAGCGGGGGGAGTTGTACGATGAGCAGTTCTTC	CAISGKRGELYDEQFF	TRBD2	TRBJ2-1	TRBV10-3	many	16
TGTGCCAGCAGCCTCCCAGGGGGCGCAGGCACTGAAGCTTTCTTT	CASSLPGGAGTEAFF	TRBD1	TRBJ1-1	TRBV5-6	.	15
TGTGCCAGTAGTATCTCCCGGGACAGGGGGTTGAGCGGCTACACCTTC	CASSISRDRGLSGYTF	TRBD1	TRBJ1-2	TRBV19	few	16
TGCAGTGCTAGAGATGTGACTAGCGGGGGGGCCGGCTCCTACGAGCAGTACTTC	CSARDVTSGGAGSYEQYF	TRBD2	TRBJ2-7	TRBV20-1	many	18
TGTGCCAGCAGCCAAAGTATGAGCGGGAGTCAGTACTTC	CASSQSMSGSQYF	TRBD2	TRBJ2-7	TRBV14	many	13
TGTGCCAGCAGCTTAGCGAATAGCAATCAGCCCCAGCATTTT	CASSLANSNQPQHF	.	TRBJ1-5	TRBV7-9	.	14
TGTGCCAGCAGCATCCGACTCGGGGTTCAAGAGACCCAGTACTTC	CASSIRLGVQETQYF	.	TRBJ2-5	TRBV7-9	many	15
TGCAGTGCGTCTACCGGGATTTCATCCTCCTACAATGAGCAGTTCTTC	CSASTGISSSYNEQFF	.	TRBJ2-1	TRBV20-1	once	16
TGTGCCAGCAGCCTGTCTTATGACAGGTCTGAAGCTTTCTTT	CASSLSYDRSEAFF	.	TRBJ1-1	TRBV11-2	few	14
TGTGCCAGCAGTCTTATTTCCGGGTCCCCCGCTGGCTACACCTTC	CASSLISGSPAGYTF	.	TRBJ1-2	TRBV2	many	15
TGCGCCAGCAGCCAAGTACTAGAATCGCAAGAGACCCAGTACTTC	CASSQVLESQETQYF	.	TRBJ2-5	TRBV4-1	many	15
TGTGCCAGCAGCTCGGTAGGGGGCAATCAGCCCCAGCATTTT	CASSSVGGNQPQHF	.	TRBJ1-5	TRBV7-2	many	14
TGTGCCAGTAGGGTGGTAGGCCAAGAGACCCAGTACTTC	CASRVVGQETQYF	.	TRBJ2-5	TRBV19	.	13